The 10 T cell receptor beta chains listed next were all sequenced from one sample in a study of cytomegalovirus exposure and HLA in healthy donors. Vbeta (60) and Jbeta (13) primers were used in the PCR. Clones were sequenced by immunoSEQ multiplex PCR, and TCRdb holds only the in-frame ones, with some missing. The table lists over 150,000 clones, about 73% of them singletons. Sequenced material: PBMCs. The receptors stem from a woman between 50 and 59 years old in good health and CMV-seropositive.

This chain uses TRBV7-5 with TRBJ1-4. TRBV7-5 is a documented pseudogene. The CDR3 spans 10 residues. For the CDR3, the DNA is TGTGCCAGCGAGCTGGAAAAACTGTTTTTT. Encoded protein: CASELEKLFF.

For the CDR3, the DNA is TGTGCCAGCAGCGAGCGTCTATTTAATTCACCCCTCCACTTT. Its protein is CASSERLFNSPLHF. This rearrangement joins TRBV9 to TRBJ1-6; D remains ambiguous. The CDR3 covers 14 residues. The V and J ends lost 3 bases and 6 bases respectively, with 10 bases between them. Germline V gene lookup returns CDR1 SGDLS and CDR2 YYNGEE.

The chain joins TRBV6-1 to TRBJ2-5, with TRBD2 identical over 8 bases. Gene TRBJ2-7 matches the end of the DNA better, so the J call may be wrong. This CDR3 has 16 residues. CDR1 is MNHNS, CDR2 SASEGT, per germline. CDR3 bases: TGTGCCAGCAGTGAAGCGGGGGGCGGGGGGTACTACGAGCAGTACTTC. This encodes CASSEAGGGGYYEQYF.

This sequence joins TRBV6-4 and TRBJ2-3; 11 bases match TRBD2. CDR1 is MRHNA, CDR2 SNTAGT, per germline. The CDR3 extends over 16 amino acids. Trimming took 0 bases from V and 4 from J; bases not matched to a gene: 3. CDR3 nucleotides: TGTGCCAGCAGTGACTCCACTAGCGGGGGCGCAGATACGCAGTATTTT. It is translated as CASSDSTSGGADTQYF.

The count of this clone is one. V is TRBV7-2 and J is TRBJ2-5; D possibly corresponds to TRBD2 (6 bases). The DNA matches TRBJ2-7 better at its end, which makes the J call doubtful. The CDR3 loop spans 17 amino acids. Germline V lookup: CDR1 SGHTA, CDR2 FQGNSA. CDR3 coding DNA: TGTGCCAGCAGCCATTTCGGGGGAATGGGTTGGAACTACGAGCAGTACTTC. Translating gives CASSHFGGMGWNYEQYF.

This chain joins TRBV6-1 and TRBJ1-6; D is unclear. Trimming removed 10 bases from V and 6 bases from J, with 16 bases in between. From germline, CDR1 is MNHNS and CDR2 SASEGT. The CDR3 is made up of 14 amino acids. This CDR3 reads CATTRSHINSPLHF. DNA for the CDR3: TGTGCCACCACAAGGAGCCATATTAATTCACCCCTCCACTTT.

This clone was seen a single time. The chain combines TRBV9 with TRBJ2-1; TRBD2 matches 8 bases. This CDR3 has 15 residues. The J segment lost 6 bases and the V segment lost 5 bases, leaving 10 bases of the junction unmatched. Germline V CDR1 and CDR2: SGDLS, YYNGEE. DNA of the CDR3: TGTGCCAGCAGTGCCTCCGGGGGGGTCCCCAATGAGCAGTTCTTC. This sequence encodes CASSASGGVPNEQFF.

The chain recombines TRBV5-1 with TRBJ2-5, with TRBD1 identical over 11 bases. This CDR3 spans 15 amino acids. With 4 bases clipped from V and 5 bases from J, the junction kept 7 bases outside the gene matches. CDR1 is SGHRS, CDR2 YFSETQ, per germline. The CDR3: CASSEGQGVGETQYF. The CDR3, as DNA: TGCGCCAGCAGCGAGGGACAGGGGGTAGGGGAGACCCAGTACTTC.

Here the CDR3 reads CASSRTGGGQPQHF. The CDR3 bases are TGTGCCAGCAGTCGTACAGGGGGAGGTCAGCCCCAGCATTTT. The rearrangement joins TRBV6-6 to TRBJ1-5, with 8 positions matching TRBD1. This CDR3 is built from 14 residues. Germline CDR1 reads MNHNY; CDR2 reads SVGAGI (reference sequence). V shed 5 bases and J 6 bases; nucleotides not matched to a gene: 6.

The chain combines TRBV11-3 with TRBJ2-3; D is perhaps TRBD2 (6 bases). V lost 0 bases and J 9 bases, leaving 7 bases between the germline ends. CDR1 and CDR2 (germline): SGHNT, YENEEA. This CDR3 region has 12 residues. CDR3 sequence: CASSLDGRTQYF. The CDR3 DNA follows: TGTGCCAGCAGCTTAGATGGGAGGACGCAGTATTTT.